This T cell receptor beta chain was captured in a study of identical twins. MiXCR was run by TCRdb on the 5' RACE reads, yielding one entry per CDR3 protein. The data show a few hundred thousand distinct CDR3 sequences, about 8% seen once. V was clipped by 1 base and J by 1 base, with 9 bases between them. Germline CDR1 is KGHDR and CDR2 is SFDVKD. The CDR3 is 15 residues long. These same data were also listed under a study on yellow fever vaccine responses in identical twins.

The TCR sequence derives from a woman aged 18-35 years in good health. The chain employs TRBV24-1 and TRBJ1-2; D gene ambiguous. The sequenced material came from CD8+ T cells sorted from blood. The CDR3 bases are TGTGCCACCAGTGATTTTCCGGCCGTTAACTATGGCTACACCTTC. It encodes CATSDFPAVNYGYTF.